Presented here are 10 T cell receptor beta chains from one specimen sequenced in a study of T cells in Graves' hyperthyroidism and ophthalmopathy. Amplified TCR beta CDR3 regions came from RNA transcripts. HTBI primers were the set used in a first-round RT-PCR of the TCR CDR3. TCRdb independently ran MiXCR on the multiplex PCR reads; one entry per CDR3 protein. The sample has 45,000 to 75,000 distinct CDR3 sequences, about 50% seen once. The sequenced sample consisted of blood. These TCRs come from a woman younger than 45 with Graves' ophthalmopathy.

In its sample, this clonotype was seen many times. CDR3 sequence reads: CASSTRTSGSSGELFF. The DNA of the CDR3 is TGTGCCAGCAGTACCCGGACTAGCGGGAGCTCCGGGGAGCTGTTTTTT. The chain is built from TRBV27 and TRBJ2-2; 13 bases align to TRBD2. J was trimmed by 6 bases and V by 5 bases; bases with no gene match: 6. From germline, CDR1 is MNHEY and CDR2 SMNVEV (reference sequence). This CDR3 has 16 amino acids.

This clonotype occurred many times. In DNA, the CDR3 is TGTGCCAGCATAACCCCCGGACGGCAAAATCAGCCCCAGCATTTT. Protein product: CASITPGRQNQPQHF. This chain joins TRBV28 and TRBJ1-5; the D is unclear. The CDR3 consists of 15 residues. Germline V gene data show CDR1 as MDHEN and CDR2 as SYDVKM. V gave up 7 bases and J gave up 4 bases, with 17 bases separating them. The full variable domain, its missing parts supplied by reference TRBV28 and TRBJ1-5, is DVKVTQSSRYLVKRTGEKVFLECVQDMDHENMFWYRQDPGLGLRLIYFSYDVKMKEKGDIPEGYSVSREKKERFSLILESASTNQTSMYLCASITPGRQNQPQHFGDGTRLSIL.

With regard to this clonotype: The conserved phenylalanine or tryptophan is not found at the CDR3 terminus, so this likely reflects a read error. This chain joins TRBV10-1 and TRBJ2-1; tentative D call: TRBD1 (5 bases). V was pared by 2 bases and J by 7 bases, with 18 bases between. There are 16 residues in the CDR3. In germline, CDR1 is WNHNN, CDR2 SYGVQD (reference sequence). CDR3 amino acids: CASSEDESGLSNEQFL. The CDR3 DNA reads as TGCGCCAGCAGTGAGGATGAGTCAGGGCTATCAAATGAGCAGTTCCTC.

This clonotype has a count of ten or more. The chain joins TRBV19 to TRBJ1-1, with TRBD1 matching 7 bases. There are 12 residues in the CDR3. V shed 6 bases, J shed 7 bases, and the junction held 5 bases outside the gene matches. Germline CDR1 LNHDA, CDR2 SQIVND (reference sequence). The CDR3 nucleotides read TGTGCCAGTAGACTGAGGGACAGTGAAGCTTTCTTT. Translation: CASRLRDSEAFF.

This clonotype was seen a few times. V usage is TRBV18 and J usage is TRBJ1-5; no definite D call. Germline values: CDR1 KGHSH, CDR2 LQKENI. Trimming cost V 2 bases and J 7 bases, with 9 bases left between them. The CDR3 is 13 amino acids. CDR3 residues: CASSPAPRQPQHF. CDR3 in DNA: TGTGCCAGCTCACCAGCGCCAAGACAGCCCCAGCATTTT.

Regarding this clonotype: A read error may explain this, as a much larger clone is one base away. The V gene is TRBV5-1, the J gene TRBJ1-4; TRBD1 aligns across 12 bases. CDR1 and CDR2 from the germline V gene are SGHRS and YFSETQ. The CDR3 is 14 residues long. The V and J ends lost 7 bases and 7 bases, in that order; junction bases with no gene match: 5. In DNA form, the CDR3 reads TGCGCCAGCGGCGAGGGACAGGGGGCTGAAAAACTGTTTTTT. This sequence encodes CASGEGQGAEKLFF.

This clonotype was detected ten times or more. V gene TRBV19 combines with J gene TRBJ1-5, with TRBD1 identical over 7 bases. Germline loops: CDR1 LNHDA, CDR2 SQIVND (reference sequence). V shed 3 bases, J shed 4 bases, and the junction held 12 bases outside the gene matches. There are 17 residues in the CDR3. CDR3 region: CASSIFATGTANQPQHF. CDR3 DNA sequence: TGTGCCAGTAGTATCTTCGCAACAGGGACAGCTAATCAGCCCCAGCATTTT.

Many counts were recorded for this clonotype. This chain connects TRBV27 to TRBJ2-3, with D unclear. CDR3 length: 16 residues. Per the germline V gene, CDR1 is MNHEY and CDR2 is SMNVEV (reference sequence). Trimming took off 5 bases at V and 0 bases at J, with 15 bases between the two ends. The CDR3, as DNA: TGTGCCAGCAGTCCCCGCGGCCAGAGCAGCACAGATACGCAGTATTTT. This gives the protein CASSPRGQSSTDTQYF.

The V and J genes are TRBV7-2 and TRBJ1-5; a weak D match, TRBD1 (5 bases). Germline CDR1 and CDR2: SGHTA and FQGNSA. V was cut by 11 bases and J by 5 bases, with 10 bases left in between. The CDR3 length is 11 residues. CDR3 nucleotide sequence: TGTGCCGGGGGGATCGATCAGCCCCAGCATTTT. It codes for CAGGIDQPQHF.

The V and J genes are TRBV7-2 and TRBJ2-5; 14 bases line up with TRBD2. Trimming removed 2 bases from V and 5 bases from J; junction bases left unmatched: 10. Per the germline V gene, CDR1 is SGHTA and CDR2 is FQGNSA. This CDR3 is built from 18 residues. The CDR3 protein is CASSLIGGLAGGGETQYF. DNA of the CDR3: TGTGCCAGCAGCTTAATTGGCGGACTAGCGGGAGGTGGGGAGACCCAGTACTTC.